The 24 T cell receptor beta chains listed next were all sequenced from one sample in a study of beta chain features in type 1 diabetes. Findings and caveats of the study: Across all four CD4+ subsets, people with type 1 diabetes showed modestly shorter TCRB CDR3s.

The antigens these receptors bind are not known. The study reverse transcribed the entire isolated RNA, so it sequenced expressed TCRB transcripts. Sequencing was performed with immunoSEQ multiplex PCR; in TCRdb, only in-frame clones are kept and a portion is missing. The sample lists roughly 160,000 clones, less than 9.5% occurring once. What was sequenced was central memory CD4+ T cells from blood. The origin of the receptors is a woman aged 40 to 50 with type 1 diabetes.

This clone was counted between two and nine times. This chain joins TRBV14 and TRBJ1-2; 10 bases match TRBD1. The CDR3 is made up of 15 amino acids. Germline V gene sequence: CDR1 SGHDN, CDR2 FVKESK. Trimming took 4 bases from V and 6 from J; bases not matched to a gene: 8. In nucleotides, the CDR3 is TGTGCCAGCAGCCGACCGGGACAGGGGATGGATGGCTACACCTTC. Amino acid sequence: CASSRPGQGMDGYTF.

V and J are TRBV7-3 and TRBJ1-1, with 8 bases fitting TRBD1. Losses at the gene ends were 2 bases for V and 4 bases for J; bases not matched to a gene: 9. This CDR3 has 16 residues. From germline, CDR1 is SGHTA and CDR2 FQGTGA. Written as DNA, the CDR3 is TGTGCCAGCAGCTTACTCCCCTTACAGGGGGGCACTGAAGCTTTCTTT. Its translation is CASSLLPLQGGTEAFF.

This chain connects TRBV9 to TRBJ2-1; maybe TRBD1 (7 bases). Per germline, CDR1 SGDLS and CDR2 YYNGEE. The CDR3 has 15 amino acids. The germline V and J ends were trimmed by 4 bases and 9 bases, with 20 bases remaining between them. The CDR3 bases are TGTGCCAGCAGCTCCCAGGGTGGAGGGGGCGGTGAGCAGTTCTTC. Protein: CASSSQGGGGGEQFF.

This clone was recorded a few times. This chain links TRBV2 with TRBJ1-3; 7 bases fit TRBD1. The CDR3 has 14 residues. The germline CDR1 and CDR2 sequences are SNHLY and FYNNEI. Germline trimming cut 6 bases from V and 3 bases from J; bases unmatched to any gene: 5. The CDR3 sequence is CASRRGQDGNTIYF. In nucleotides, the CDR3 is TGTGCCAGCAGGAGGGGGCAAGATGGAAACACCATATATTTT.

The rearrangement joins TRBV30 to TRBJ2-5; TRBD2 matches at 8 bases. V shed 2 bases and J 7 bases; nucleotides not matched to a gene: 6. CDR1 is GTSNPN and CDR2 is SVGIG in the germline V gene (reference sequence). This CDR3 comprises 13 residues. CDR3 region: CAWSQREQGTQYF. The CDR3 DNA follows: TGTGCCTGGAGTCAGCGGGAGCAGGGGACCCAGTACTTC.

This clone was detected a few times. The chain combines TRBV5-4 with TRBJ2-5; 9 nucleotides line up with TRBD2. The CDR3 contains 15 residues. V gave up 3 bases and J gave up 3 bases; unmatched junction bases: 6. The germline V gene has CDR1 SGHNT and CDR2 YYREEE (reference sequence). The DNA of the CDR3 is TGTGCCAGCAGCTCCCCGACTAGCGGAGAAGAGACCCAGTACTTC. Amino acids: CASSSPTSGEETQYF.

In its sample, this clone was seen a few times. J is TRBJ2-1 and V is TRBV25-1; 10 positions agree with TRBD2. V was clipped by 4 bases and J by 1 base; unmatched bases: 1. Germline loops: CDR1 MGHDK, CDR2 SYGVNS. The CDR3 spans 15 residues. The CDR3 reads CASSVLAGSYNEQFF. The CDR3 DNA sequence: TGTGCCAGCAGTGTACTAGCGGGGTCCTACAATGAGCAGTTCTTC.

This clone was seen only a few times. V is TRBV5-4 and J is TRBJ2-4; 9 nucleotides match TRBD1. The J segment lost 13 bases and the V segment lost 4 bases, leaving 6 bases of the junction unmatched. CDR3 length: 12 amino acids. Germline loops: CDR1 SGHNT, CDR2 YYREEE (reference sequence). The CDR3 reads CASSPDRGNQYF. CDR3 coding DNA: TGTGCCAGCAGCCCCGACAGGGGGAACCAGTACTTC.

CDR3 bases: TGTGCCAGCAGCGGGGCCGGGGAGCAGTTCTTC. It is translated as CASSGAGEQFF. This rearrangement joins TRBV11-2 to TRBJ2-1, with a tentative D call TRBD1 (5 bases). The ends were cut back, 5 bases at V and 10 bases at J, with 9 bases in the middle. Germline-derived CDR1 and CDR2 are SGHAT and FQNNGV. The CDR3 covers 11 residues.

This clone was found a few times. The J gene is TRBJ2-6, the V gene TRBV19; weak D call: TRBD1 (5 bases). V dropped 1 base and J dropped 0 bases, with 13 bases sitting between them. Germline CDR1 LNHDA, CDR2 SQIVND (reference sequence). This CDR3 has 18 amino acids. CDR3 amino acids: CASSIVGHRSSGANVLTF. CDR3 nucleotide sequence: TGTGCCAGTAGTATAGTAGGACACCGAAGCTCTGGGGCCAACGTCCTGACTTTC.

This clone was seen a handful of times. The chain uses TRBV6-6 and TRBJ2-7; 9 positions match TRBD2. CDR3 size: 16 residues. Germline V gene lookup returns CDR1 MNHNY and CDR2 SVGAGI (reference sequence). V shed 0 bases, J shed 1 base, and the junction held 4 bases outside the gene matches. The chain's CDR3 is CASSYSGTSSSYEQYF. Written as DNA, the CDR3 is TGTGCCAGCAGTTACTCGGGGACTAGCTCTTCCTACGAGCAGTACTTC.

This clone was found a few times. The chain couples TRBV7-9 to TRBJ2-5, with 14 bases that match TRBD2. Germline V lookup: CDR1 SEHNR, CDR2 FQNEAQ (reference sequence). The CDR3 runs 17 residues. V shed 5 bases, J shed 8 bases, and the junction held 13 bases outside the gene matches. The DNA of the CDR3 is TGTGCCAGCAGCGGGGGACCCGGGACTAGCGGGAGTGTTACCCAGTACTTC. Amino acid sequence: CASSGGPGTSGSVTQYF. Full variable domain (outside the CDR3, taken from reference TRBV7-9 and TRBJ2-5): DTGVSQNPRHKITKRGQNVTFRCDPISEHNRLYWYRQTLGQGPEFLTYFQNEAQLEKSRLLSDRFSAERPKGSFSTLEIQRTEQGDSAMYLCASSGGPGTSGSVTQYFGPGTRLLVL.

In this sample, this clone turned up a few times. The rearrangement links TRBV5-1 to TRBJ2-7, with D perhaps TRBD2 (6 bases). This CDR3 has 15 amino acids. Germline V lookup: CDR1 SGHRS, CDR2 YFSETQ. Trimming took 2 bases from V and 1 from J, leaving 13 bases between them. This chain's CDR3 is CASSLGGGSSYEQYF. Here the CDR3 DNA reads TGCGCCAGCAGCTTAGGCGGAGGGAGTTCCTACGAGCAGTACTTC.

The rearrangement links TRBV28 to TRBJ1-4; 11 bases map to TRBD1. Germline-derived CDR1 and CDR2 are MDHEN and SYDVKM. This CDR3 spans 17 amino acids. V lost 6 bases, J lost 7 bases, and 13 bases stayed unmatched. The CDR3 is CASRTGQGASSREKLFF. The CDR3 DNA reads as TGTGCCAGCAGGACCGGACAGGGGGCTAGTTCTCGTGAAAAACTGTTTTTT. Drawing the rest from reference TRBV28 and TRBJ1-4, the complete variable domain is DVKVTQSSRYLVKRTGEKVFLECVQDMDHENMFWYRQDPGLGLRLIYFSYDVKMKEKGDIPEGYSVSREKKERFSLILESASTNQTSMYLCASRTGQGASSREKLFFGSGTQLSVL.

This clone was seen ten or more times. This chain links TRBV29-1 with TRBJ2-1; the D is unclear. This CDR3 contains 11 residues. V was pared by 8 bases and J by 9 bases, with 14 bases between. Germline CDR1 SQVTM, CDR2 ANQGSEA. The CDR3: CSYTLSSEQFF. The CDR3 coding sequence is TGCAGCTATACCCTGTCCAGTGAGCAGTTCTTC.

This clone was recorded many times. This chain links TRBV30 with TRBJ1-3; 9 bases fit TRBD1. The CDR3 contains 15 residues. With V trimmed by 2 bases and J by 1 base, 3 bases remained unmatched. Germline-derived CDR1 and CDR2 are GTSNPN and SVGIG (reference sequence). The CDR3 loop reads CAWSTGGSSGNTIYF. For the CDR3, the DNA is TGTGCCTGGAGTACAGGGGGCAGTTCTGGAAACACCATATATTTT.

This chain joins TRBV29-1 and TRBJ2-3; 8 nucleotides match TRBD2. This CDR3 region has 17 residues. Trimming took 4 bases from V and 3 from J; bases not matched to a gene: 15. Per germline, CDR1 SQVTM and CDR2 ANQGSEA. CDR3 DNA: TGCAGCGTTGGAGGGAGTGAAAGCGGGGGTGGTACAGATACGCAGTATTTT. This codes for CSVGGSESGGGTDTQYF.

There are a few counts of this clone. The CDR3 bases are TGTGCCAGCAGCTCGCCGGGACAGGGGAACACCGGGGAGCTGTTTTTT. Amino acid sequence: CASSSPGQGNTGELFF. The chain uses TRBV7-9 and TRBJ2-2, with 9 bases fitting TRBD1. Trimming took 4 bases from V and 1 from J; bases not matched to a gene: 4. Germline V lookup: CDR1 SEHNR, CDR2 FQNEAQ (reference sequence). This CDR3 contains 16 residues.

This clone showed up just a few times. This chain connects TRBV27 to TRBJ2-7, with TRBD2 identical over 10 bases. V was pared by 9 bases and J by 0 bases, with 11 bases of the junction left unmatched. Germline V lookup: CDR1 MNHEY, CDR2 SMNVEV (reference sequence). This CDR3 has 16 residues. The DNA for the CDR3 is TGTGCCAGTCGACGGGGACTAGCGATCGCCTCCTACGAGCAGTACTTC. This translates into CASRRGLAIASYEQYF.

Only a few counts were recorded for this clone. The chain has TRBV7-2 and TRBJ2-7, with 8 positions matching TRBD1. After removal of 0 bases from V and 3 bases from J, the junction contained 4 bases not matched to a gene. Germline lookup yields CDR1 SGHTA and CDR2 FQGNSA. The CDR3 runs to 15 residues. CDR3 nucleotides: TGTGCCAGCAGCTTAGCGCAGGGGGCTAACTACGAGCAGTACTTC. As protein: CASSLAQGANYEQYF.

The V and J genes are TRBV7-2 and TRBJ2-4; D is perhaps TRBD2 (7 bases). This CDR3 is 18 amino acids long. CDR1 is SGHTA and CDR2 is FQGNSA in the germline V gene. The germline V and J ends were trimmed by 5 bases and 0 bases, with 20 bases remaining between them. CDR3 amino acids: CASSPRPQGGGAKNIQYF. CDR3 sequence (DNA): TGTGCCAGCAGCCCTCGTCCTCAGGGAGGGGGAGCCAAAAACATTCAGTACTTC.

This chain uses TRBV7-3 with TRBJ1-6; perhaps TRBD1 as D (6 bases). V lost 5 bases and J 10 bases, leaving 12 bases between the germline ends. This CDR3 has 13 residues. Germline V CDR1 and CDR2: SGHTA, FQGTGA. In DNA form, the CDR3 reads TGTGCCAGCAGCACCACAGGGAACTCACCCCTCCACTTT. Its translation is CASSTTGNSPLHF.

This clone was counted between two and nine times. The genes are TRBV4-1 and TRBJ2-6; D perhaps matches TRBD1 (6 bases). V was cut by 4 bases and J by 4 bases, with 23 bases left in between. The CDR3 consists of 19 residues. CDR1 is MGHRA and CDR2 is YSYEKL in the germline V gene. For the CDR3, the DNA is TGCGCCAGCAGCCGAGAATTTGGGGGCGCAATGTTCGGGGCCAACGTCCTGACTTTC. Its translation is CASSREFGGAMFGANVLTF.

The chain combines TRBV29-1 with TRBJ1-1; 9 bases are a match to TRBD1. The germline CDR1 and CDR2 sequences are SQVTM and ANQGSEA. With V trimmed by 3 bases and J by 12 bases, 8 bases remained unmatched. This CDR3 is built from 12 residues. The CDR3 DNA is TGCAGCGTTGAGGGGGACAGGGAGCTTTCTTTCTTT. It yields the protein CSVEGDRELSFF.